This TCR beta chain was identified in a study of cytomegalovirus exposure and HLA in healthy donors. With 60 Vbeta and 13 Jbeta primers, the PCR was carried out. In the original analysis: As a later analysis found, there were 60 million to 90 million unique TCR beta chains, of which roughly 11 million were shared. The protocol was immunoSEQ multiplex PCR, while the TCRdb copy is restricted to in-frame clones and leaves out a portion. The DNA gave D and trimming, while V, J and clone size come from that table. The table lists 250,000 or so clones, about 85% of them singletons. Points from the study as a whole: In a later analysis, a genetic analysis reported fewer productive-TCR N-insertions in an Asian-associated ancestry cluster than the cohort average. The investigators catalogued about 170 TCR beta chains as cytomegalovirus-associated. Reportedly, diagnosis of cytomegalovirus status by the classifier showed high specificity and sensitivity.

With respect to this clone: The antigen remains undetermined.

The CDR3 has 13 residues. V lost 7 bases and J lost 4, with 11 bases in between. CDR1 SGDLS and CDR2 YYNGEE come from the germline V gene. This chain links TRBV9 with TRBJ2-2, with D possibly being TRBD2 (5 bases). Input material: PBMCs. The sequence came from a human donor in good health. CDR3: CASARGSTGELFF. DNA for the CDR3: TGTGCCAGCGCCCGAGGGAGCACCGGGGAGCTGTTTTTT.